This T cell receptor (beta chain) was profiled in a study of regulatory T cells in long-lasting Graves disease. Overall study results and limits: Newly diagnosed Graves' patients exceeded persistent ones in TCR diversity.

CDR3-region Arm-PCR and iRepertoire HTBI primers produced the TCR beta libraries. TCRdb redid the calling of the multiplex PCR reads with MiXCR, one entry per CDR3 protein. The table records roughly 520,000 distinct CDR3 sequences, more than 10% of them present only once. As to this clonotype: Its antigen is as yet unknown.

The V segment lost 5 bases and the J segment 5 bases; nucleotides outside the gene matches: 5. The germline V gene encodes CDR1 SNHLY and CDR2 FYNNEI. The CDR3 loop spans 14 amino acids. Time point denoted: newly diagnosed GD, antithyroid drugs for less than 3 months. PBMC-extracted RNA yielded the TCR library. These data were likewise used in another study, on T cells in Graves' hyperthyroidism and ophthalmopathy.

Sequencing used peripheral blood mononuclear cells (PBMCs), obtained at new diagnosis, from a patient treated with antithyroid drugs. The chain has TRBV2 and TRBJ1-1; TRBD1 aligns across 10 bases. This sequence was found in a woman aged 25 to 39 with Graves disease. The CDR3 region has the DNA TGTGCCAGCAGTTTGGTGGACAGGGGGACTGAAGCTTTCTTT. It is translated as CASSLVDRGTEAFF.